This entry describes one T cell receptor (beta chain). The data derive from a study of blood T cell repertoires in COVID-19. Study overall: Material from acute and convalescent COVID-19 was sourced from the United States, Italy and Spain. T cells, B-cell-depleted T cells, or PBMCs supplied cDNA or gDNA.

Enrolled during active infection, Seattle patients were then followed longitudinally. In the original processing: Using reference gene primer amplification, nucleated cell counts were estimated. Profiling relied on immunoSEQ multiplex PCR, and the TCRdb table lists in-frame clones only, not all of them. The V and J calls and clone size come from that table; D and trimming were worked out from the DNA. The repertoire holds 450,000 or so clones, roughly 90% seen once, with roughly 1.6% in the top ten. Sequenced input: peripheral blood. The sequence was obtained from a woman in her 40s with COVID-19, enrolled during active disease.

DNA of the CDR3: TGTGCCAGCACCCGGGATAGCGGAGTGAGCACAGATACGCAGTATTTT. Amino acids: CASTRDSGVSTDTQYF. This chain joins TRBV2 and TRBJ2-3; possibly TRBD2 for D (6 bases). The V gene lost 7 bases and the J gene lost 0 bases, with 17 bases spanning the gap. Germline CDR1 is SNHLY and CDR2 is FYNNEI. The CDR3 contains 16 residues.